The 2 T cell receptor beta chains listed next were all sequenced from one sample in a study of blood T cell repertoires in COVID-19. The repertoire was sequenced with immunoSEQ multiplex PCR; TCRdb's copy has only in-frame clones and lacks some. The profile shows about 130,000 clones, around three quarters of them singletons. The specimen sequenced was peripheral blood. These receptors originate from a human donor in a cohort sampled during active COVID-19.

The chain employs TRBV27 and TRBJ1-2, with D possibly being TRBD1 (5 bases). This CDR3 contains 12 residues. CDR1 is MNHEY and CDR2 is SMNVEV in the germline V gene (reference sequence). Trimming removed 11 bases at V and 8 bases at J, with 18 bases between. CDR3 region: CAARGNGGGYTF. CDR3 bases: TGTGCCGCCCGAGGTAACGGGGGAGGCTACACCTTC.

The chain has TRBV5-1 and TRBJ1-6; tentative D call: TRBD1 (6 bases). The CDR3 consists of 15 residues. Deletions cut 0 bases from V and 7 bases from J, with 11 bases between. The germline CDR1 and CDR2 sequences are SGHRS and YFSETQ. The CDR3 is CASSLAAQGNSPLHF. For the CDR3, the DNA is TGCGCCAGCAGCTTGGCCGCACAGGGCAATTCACCCCTCCACTTT.